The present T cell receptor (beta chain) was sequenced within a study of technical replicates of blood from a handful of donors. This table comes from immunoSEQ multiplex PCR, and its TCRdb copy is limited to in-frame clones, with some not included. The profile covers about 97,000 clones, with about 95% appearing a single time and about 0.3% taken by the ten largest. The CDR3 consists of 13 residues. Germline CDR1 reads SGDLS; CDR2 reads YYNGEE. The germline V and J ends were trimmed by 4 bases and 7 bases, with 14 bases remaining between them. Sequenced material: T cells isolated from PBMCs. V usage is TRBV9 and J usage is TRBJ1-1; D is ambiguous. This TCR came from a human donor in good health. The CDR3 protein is CASSPRAEGEAFF. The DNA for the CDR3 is TGTGCCAGCAGCCCCCGGGCGGAGGGTGAAGCTTTCTTT.